This T cell receptor (beta chain) was documented in a study of blood T cell repertoires in COVID-19. The V gene end was trimmed by 3 bases and the J gene end by 6 bases; junction bases not matched to a gene: 5. This CDR3 is built from 13 residues. The germline CDR1 and CDR2 sequences are MDHEN and SYDVKM. Within 2 weeks before study entry, exposed participants met a COVID-19 case. The table came from immunoSEQ multiplex PCR; TCRdb's copy has only in-frame clones and leaves some out. The sample lists under 150,000 clones; 84% were seen once. This clone has a single count. The receptor comes from a woman aged 45-65 years who had been exposed to COVID-19. The chain couples TRBV28 to TRBJ2-7, with 7 bases that match TRBD1. Sample: PBMCs or T cells enriched from blood (not recorded which). The chain's CDR3 is CASSLNRGGEQYF. The CDR3 DNA is TGTGCCAGCAGTTTGAACAGGGGCGGCGAGCAGTACTTC.